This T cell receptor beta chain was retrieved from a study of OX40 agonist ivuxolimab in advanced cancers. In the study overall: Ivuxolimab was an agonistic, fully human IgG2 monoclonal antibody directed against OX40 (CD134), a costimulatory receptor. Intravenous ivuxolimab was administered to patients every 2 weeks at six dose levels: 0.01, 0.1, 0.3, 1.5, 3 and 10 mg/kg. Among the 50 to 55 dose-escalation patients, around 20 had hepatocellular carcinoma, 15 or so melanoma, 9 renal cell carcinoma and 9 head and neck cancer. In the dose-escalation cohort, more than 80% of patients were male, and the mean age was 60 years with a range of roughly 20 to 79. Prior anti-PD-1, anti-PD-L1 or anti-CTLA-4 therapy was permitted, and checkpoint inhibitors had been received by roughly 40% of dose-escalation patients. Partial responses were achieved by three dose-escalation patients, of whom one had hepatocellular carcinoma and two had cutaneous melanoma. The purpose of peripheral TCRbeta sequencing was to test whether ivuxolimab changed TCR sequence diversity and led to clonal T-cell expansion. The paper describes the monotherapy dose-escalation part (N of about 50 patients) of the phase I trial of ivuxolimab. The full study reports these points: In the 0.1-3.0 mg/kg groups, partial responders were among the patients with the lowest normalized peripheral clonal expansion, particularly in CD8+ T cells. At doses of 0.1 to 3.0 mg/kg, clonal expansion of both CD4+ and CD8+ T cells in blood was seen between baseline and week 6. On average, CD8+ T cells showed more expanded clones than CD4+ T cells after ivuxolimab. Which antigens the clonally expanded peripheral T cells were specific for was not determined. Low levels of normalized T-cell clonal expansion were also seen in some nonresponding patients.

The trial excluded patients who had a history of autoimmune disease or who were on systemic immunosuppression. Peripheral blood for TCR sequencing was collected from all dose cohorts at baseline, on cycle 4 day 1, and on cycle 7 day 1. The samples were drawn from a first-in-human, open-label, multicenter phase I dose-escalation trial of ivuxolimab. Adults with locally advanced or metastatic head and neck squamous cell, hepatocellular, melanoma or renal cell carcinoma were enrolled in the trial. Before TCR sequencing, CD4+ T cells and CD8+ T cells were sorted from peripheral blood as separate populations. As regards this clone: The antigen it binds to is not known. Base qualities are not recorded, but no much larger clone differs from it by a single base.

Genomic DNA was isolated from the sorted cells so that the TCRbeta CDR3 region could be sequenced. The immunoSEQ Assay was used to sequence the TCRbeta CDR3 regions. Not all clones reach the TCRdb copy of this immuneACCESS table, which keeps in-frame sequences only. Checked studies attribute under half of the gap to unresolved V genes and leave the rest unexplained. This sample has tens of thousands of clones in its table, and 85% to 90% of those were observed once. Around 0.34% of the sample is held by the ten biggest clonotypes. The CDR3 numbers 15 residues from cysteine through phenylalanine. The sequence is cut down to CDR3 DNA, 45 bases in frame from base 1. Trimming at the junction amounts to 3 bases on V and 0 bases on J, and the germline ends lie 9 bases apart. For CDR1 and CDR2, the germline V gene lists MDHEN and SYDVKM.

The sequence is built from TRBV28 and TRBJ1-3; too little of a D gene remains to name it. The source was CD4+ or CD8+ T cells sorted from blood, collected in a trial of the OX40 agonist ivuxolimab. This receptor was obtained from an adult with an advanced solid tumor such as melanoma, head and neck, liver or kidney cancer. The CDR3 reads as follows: CASSLTAVSGNTIYF. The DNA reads TGTGCCAGCAGTTTGACGGCAGTCTCTGGAAACACCATATATTTT.